This passage covers 18 T cell receptor beta chains from one sample sequenced in a study of blood T cells in healthy people across ages. Using a J-beta primer mix together with a sample-barcoded 5' primer, a second PCR was run for roughly 7 to 12 cycles. One entry per CDR3 protein, called by TCRdb with MiXCR from the 5' RACE reads. There are around 520,000 distinct CDR3 sequences in the sample; around 27% occur only once, and about 3.3% lies in the top ten. These records were also assigned to another study, of T cells of mothers and their children.

The material sequenced was blood. All receptors come from a boy aged 2 to 10 in good health.

This CDR3 is CASSRQTGIRNSPLHF. As DNA, the CDR3 is TGTGCCAGCAGTCGGCAAACAGGGATTCGTAATTCACCCCTCCACTTT. This chain uses TRBV6-1 with TRBJ1-6; the D gene is possibly TRBD1 (6 bases). Looked up from germline, CDR1 is MNHNS and CDR2 is SASEGT. The CDR3 loop spans 16 amino acids. V dropped 5 bases and J dropped 6 bases, with 17 bases sitting between them.

The J gene is TRBJ2-1, the V gene TRBV7-3, with D unresolved. The CDR3 sequence is 15 residues long. V was clipped by 0 bases and J by 7 bases, with 13 bases between them. The germline V gene encodes CDR1 SGHTA and CDR2 FQGTGA. The CDR3 bases are TGTGCCAGCAGCTTAACTGCTTCCACCCCAAATGAGCAGTTCTTC. The encoded protein is CASSLTASTPNEQFF.

The J gene is TRBJ2-7, the V gene TRBV4-1, with D maybe TRBD1 (6 bases). The germline gives CDR1 MGHRA, CDR2 YSYEKL. V lost 3 bases and J 2 bases, leaving 8 bases between the germline ends. CDR3 length: 13 residues. In DNA, the CDR3 is TGCGCCAGCAGCCAGGACAGTCCCTACGAGCAGTACTTC. Translating gives CASSQDSPYEQYF.

This clonotype has only a few counts. The rearrangement links TRBV28 to TRBJ2-5, with D perhaps TRBD1 (6 bases). This CDR3 is 16 amino acids long. V lost 6 bases and J lost 1, with 18 bases in between. Germline CDR1 MDHEN, CDR2 SYDVKM. The CDR3 region is CASSPGWGRLQETQYF. CDR3 sequence (DNA): TGTGCCAGCAGCCCGGGCTGGGGGCGGCTCCAAGAGACCCAGTACTTC.

This clonotype was picked up a small number of times. The V and J genes are TRBV12-3 or TRBV12-4 and TRBJ1-3; TRBD1 aligns across 8 bases. J was trimmed by 2 bases and V by 6 bases; bases with no gene match: 15. CDR3 length equals 18 residues. CDR3 coding DNA: TGTGCCAGCAGCCGAATCTTGGGACAGGACCCAACTGGAAACACCATATATTTT. This sequence encodes CASSRILGQDPTGNTIYF.

The chain links TRBV2 to TRBJ2-7; D is ambiguous. The closer fit of TRBJ2-1 to the DNA end suggests the J call may be wrong. There are 11 residues in the CDR3. Germline CDR1 reads SNHLY; CDR2 reads FYNNEI. CDR3 in amino acids: CASSVRYEQFF. CDR3 DNA sequence: TGTGCCAGCAGTGTTAGATACGAGCAGTTCTTC.

This clonotype was picked up one time. The chain carries TRBV5-1 and TRBJ2-1; TRBD2 aligns across 7 bases. V was clipped by 5 bases and J by 8 bases; unmatched bases: 10. Germline V gene sequence: CDR1 SGHRS, CDR2 YFSETQ. This CDR3 is 14 amino acids long. CDR3 sequence (DNA): TGCGCCAGCAGTCCCGCTAGCGGACGAGATGAGCAGTTCTTC. Its translation: CASSPASGRDEQFF.

The count of this clonotype is one. One end of the junction varies from germline; a read error may be responsible. The chain joins TRBV7-2 to TRBJ2-7, with D uncertain. The CDR3 contains 15 residues. CDR1 SGHTA and CDR2 FQGNSA come from the germline V gene. CDR3 residues: CVSSLELWLSYEQYF. As DNA, the CDR3 is TGTGTCAGCAGCTTAGAGTTGTGGCTCTCCTACGAGCAGTACTTC.

This clonotype was counted only a few times. The J gene is TRBJ2-7, the V gene TRBV3-1; maybe TRBD1 (5 bases). The CDR3 sequence is 14 residues long. The V end was cut by 4 bases, the J end by 3 bases, with 13 bases between. The germline CDR1 and CDR2 sequences are LGHDT and YNNKEL (reference sequence). CDR3 loop: CASSLAPGNYEQYF. In nucleotides, the CDR3 is TGTGCCAGCAGCCTGGCGCCAGGGAACTACGAGCAGTACTTC.

This clonotype was observed a handful of times. At one end the junction does not follow the germline gene, possibly because of a read error. The V gene is TRBV12-5, the J gene TRBJ1-1; the D gene is possibly TRBD1 (5 bases). The CDR3 is made up of 13 amino acids. The germline CDR1 and CDR2 sequences are LGHNT and FRNRAP. The CDR3: CVSGFSDRLAAFF. CDR3 bases: TGTGTTAGTGGCTTCTCCGACAGACTGGCGGCTTTCTTT.

This clonotype turned up a few times. The CDR3 is CASSYGTTLTDTQYF. The CDR3 nucleotides are TGTGCCAGCAGCTACGGTACTACTCTCACGGATACGCAGTATTTT. This chain connects TRBV11-2 to TRBJ2-3; D unclear. V lost 4 bases to trimming and J lost 6 bases, with 17 bases between them. CDR1 SGHAT and CDR2 FQNNGV come from the germline V gene. This CDR3 spans 15 amino acids.

This clonotype came up many times. The rearrangement links TRBV5-4 to TRBJ1-2; D not resolved. This CDR3 has 12 amino acids. Germline lookup yields CDR1 SGHNT and CDR2 YYREEE (reference sequence). V was clipped by 0 bases and J by 2 bases, with 2 bases between them. The CDR3: CASSLDNYGYTF. The CDR3 nucleotides are TGTGCCAGCAGCTTGGACAACTATGGCTACACCTTC.

This clonotype was observed a single time. The chain has TRBV20-1 and TRBJ1-1, with TRBD1 identical over 11 bases. This CDR3 spans 14 amino acids. Per the germline V gene, CDR1 is DFQATT and CDR2 is SNEGSKA (reference sequence). After removal of 5 bases from V and 3 bases from J, the junction contained 5 bases not matched to a gene. The CDR3 sequence: CSARWTGGHTEAFF. The CDR3 bases are TGCAGTGCTCGATGGACAGGGGGCCACACTGAAGCTTTCTTT.

The chain joins TRBV12-3 or TRBV12-4 to TRBJ2-5; possibly TRBD1 for D (5 bases). This CDR3 is built from 13 residues. V gave up 4 bases and J gave up 4 bases, with 10 bases separating them. The CDR3 DNA follows: TGTGCCAGCAGTTGGGGCTCGGCAGAGACCCAGTACTTC. Translating it yields CASSWGSAETQYF.

This clonotype has more than one count but fewer than ten. The V gene is TRBV29-1, the J gene TRBJ1-2; D unresolved. This CDR3 spans 11 amino acids. V lost 7 bases and J lost 6, with 12 bases in between. Germline V CDR1 and CDR2: SQVTM, ANQGSEA. For the CDR3, the DNA is TGCAGCGCACGGGTTCGGCATGGCTACACCTTC. It is translated as CSARVRHGYTF.

This rearrangement joins TRBV5-1 to TRBJ1-4; 8 bases line up with TRBD1. The junction had 3 bases not matched to a gene; V was cut back by 2 bases and J by 3 bases. The germline V gene encodes CDR1 SGHRS and CDR2 YFSETQ. The CDR3 has 15 amino acids. The DNA of the CDR3 is TGCGCCAGCAGCTTATCAGGGGGCTCTAATGAAAAACTGTTTTTT. This codes for CASSLSGGSNEKLFF.

V usage is TRBV7-9 and J usage is TRBJ2-1; TRBD1 agrees at 7 bases. The germline V gene has CDR1 SEHNR and CDR2 FQNEAQ (reference sequence). The CDR3 spans 16 residues. V shed 2 bases, J shed 7 bases, and the junction held 11 bases outside the gene matches. This chain's CDR3 is CASSLSSQGTWNEQFF. As DNA, the CDR3 is TGTGCCAGCAGCTTATCGTCACAGGGGACGTGGAATGAGCAGTTCTTC.

This clonotype occurred many times. The chain joins TRBV12-3 or TRBV12-4 to TRBJ2-5, with D perhaps being TRBD1 or TRBD2 (5 bases each). The CDR3 extends over 14 amino acids. V was trimmed by 6 bases and J by 5 bases, leaving 16 bases between them. The CDR3 nucleotides read TGTGCCAGCAGGGCCGGGACGGCCTCCGAGACCCAGTACTTC. Encoded protein: CASRAGTASETQYF.